This T cell receptor (beta chain) was documented in a study of a mutant IDH1 vaccine in newly diagnosed glioma listed by TCRdb under 2021. About the investigation overall: Vaccination started 4-6 weeks after radiotherapy alone, or was given together with temozolomide cycles in the groups whose treatment included chemotherapy. Of the roughly 30 treated patients, around 62% were male and approximately 40% were female, and a mean age of roughly 40 years was recorded. Before enrollment, most patients had been given radiochemotherapy with temozolomide as standard therapy, while the rest had received either radiotherapy alone or temozolomide alone. The week-35 safety follow-up took place at visit V12, and the week-47 end of study took place at visit V13. Six visits were used for peripheral blood collection: V03 (baseline), V05, V07, V10, V12 and V13. Longitudinal TCRB deep sequencing was done for about two dozen treated patients, wherever samples were available for exploratory analyses.

Beyond this particular receptor, the publication reports: Pseudoprogression seemed to be unrelated to changes in the top peripheral T cell clonotypes found by TCRB sequencing. The authors noted that analyses of patient blood samples could not be reproduced because of sample limitations. Selection of PBMC samples for TCRB deep sequencing was based on availability. Immune responses induced by the vaccine were seen in approximately 92% of patients across multiple MHC alleles.

The time point label corresponds to: week 47, end of study. Every vaccine dose consisted of 300 ug of a 20-mer mutant IDH1 peptide in Montanide, administered subcutaneously together with topical imiquimod. Patients received eight vaccinations in weeks 1, 3, 5, 7, 11, 15, 19 and 23, corresponding to visits V03 through V10. Newly diagnosed WHO grade 3 or 4 IDH1-mutant astrocytomas showing loss of nuclear ATRX were present in the donors. The samples were drawn from NOA16, a multicentre, single-arm, open-label phase I trial in Germany that tested a mutant IDH1 peptide vaccine in humans for the first time. Genomic DNA for TCRB sequencing was extracted from EDTA blood using the DNeasy Blood and Tissue Kit. On this clone: This receptor's antigen is unknown. Base qualities are not recorded, but no much larger clone differs from it by a single base.

Library creation used the immunoSEQ multiplex PCR assay. Rearranged TCR beta chain sequences were amplified using the hsTCRB Kit according to the manufacturer's protocol. Sequencing of TCRB libraries was carried out on an Illumina MiSeq. As for the original processing: The proprietary platform of the kit vendor was used for demultiplexing, trimming and gene mapping. TCRdb took over this immuneACCESS table, retaining in-frame rearrangements with V and J assigned. Such tables are incomplete; in checked studies, under half of the missing clones stem from an unresolved V gene, and the remainder is unexplained. V and J calls and clone size are those listed in that table; D and trimming were worked out from the DNA. This sample lists tens of thousands of clones; about 61% were detected once. Of the sample, 4% to 5.5% falls within the top ten clones. The CDR3 measures 16 amino acids from cysteine to phenylalanine. The only DNA kept is the CDR3, 48 bases in frame from the first base. At the junction V is shortened by 3 bases and J by 7 bases; bases outside the gene matches: 9. The germline V gene gives CDR1 as KGHSH and CDR2 as LQKENI.

The sample was peripheral blood mononuclear cells (PBMCs), taken from a glioma patient whose treatment included an IDH1 peptide vaccine. The rearranged segments are TRBV18 and TRBJ1-2; 12 bases in the middle match TRBD1. The clonotype comes from a man between 40 and 49 years old with glioma. Some clones in this sample may be carry-over from other donors' samples. The bases read TGTGCCAGCTCACCGGGGTTGGGACAGGGGGCTTCTGGCTACACCTTC. Translated, this gives CASSPGLGQGASGYTF. The variable domain in full, with residues beyond the CDR3 obtained from the reference TRBV18 and TRBJ1-2 genes, is NAGVMQNPRHLVRRRGQEARLRCSPMKGHSHVYWYRQLPEEGLKFMVYLQKENIIDESGMPKERFSAEFPKEGPSILRIQQVVRGDSAAYFCASSPGLGQGASGYTFGSGTRLTVV.